This note documents a single TCR beta chain sequence. The specificity of this receptor is unknown. Base-call qualities are not available, and no considerably larger clone is one nucleotide away. The sample originates from a study of blood T cell repertoires in COVID-19 (dated by TCRdb to 2018 to 2021). Study-wide context: Collaborator samples came from the United States, Italy and Spain and covered acute and convalescent phases of COVID-19. A de-identified subject ID, COVID-19 status, age in years and sex were almost always included in the sample metadata. The material from the prospective study consisted of cDNA or gDNA derived from T cells, B-cell-depleted T cells, or PBMCs. Where available, HLA class I and class II types were obtained from metadata supplied by the sample provider rather than from assay-based typing. The samples were drawn from two sources: the first 160 participants of the ongoing ImmuneRACE study, and over 950 subjects contributed by 6 global collaborators. The repertoires were released in a freely available public database meant as a resource for research on the immune response to SARS-CoV-2. Subjects who had been exposed to COVID-19, were actively infected with it, or had recovered from it provided the deeply sampled blood TCRbeta repertoires that made up the dataset. Study-level results and caveats: The amount of clinical and demographic metadata varied by source and participant and was provided uncurated.

Participants in the prospective study were enrolled through a virtual design, were aged 18 to 89 years, and lived in approximately 25 United States geographic areas. Cohort assignment in the prospective study relied on participant-reported clinical history from a screening survey and a study questionnaire. Exposed participants had been in contact with someone with a PCR-confirmed or clinician-diagnosed COVID-19 case within 2 weeks of study entry. Each participant in the prospective study had whole blood, serum and a nasopharyngeal or oropharyngeal swab collected by mobile phlebotomists. Participants in the prospective study had the option to provide additional blood draws and questionnaires over a roughly two-month period. Blood samples from the prospective study were shipped frozen or at room temperature prior to DNA extraction. TCRbeta CDR3 regions were amplified from genomic DNA by means of the immunoSEQ Assay, a bias-controlled multiplex PCR. In the original analysis: Within the assay, amplification of reference gene primers was used to estimate how many nucleated cells each sample contained. To quantify the absolute abundance of each unique TCRbeta CDR3 rearrangement, sequence reads were collapsed and filtered. For each sample, productive Simpson clonality was calculated as the square root of Simpson's diversity index over productive rearrangements. TCRdb provides this immuneACCESS table in a form limited to in-frame rearrangements. Some clones are lacking; in checked studies, under half of them reflect an unresolved V gene, and why the rest are absent is not known. The D gene and trimming were derived from the DNA, and the V and J assignments and clone size from that table. A total of roughly 250,000 clones appear in this sample, 83% of them only once. The top ten hold less than 4% of the sample.

Reading the germline V gene gives CDR1 MRHNA and CDR2 SNTAGT. The CDR3 has 16 amino acids, counting the end cysteine and phenylalanine. Here the CDR3 DNA is all that survives: 48 bases in frame from base 1. At the junction V is shortened by 6 bases and J by 6 bases; bases outside the gene matches: 10. The rearranged chain carries TRBV6-4 and TRBJ2-2; the central 10 bases match TRBD2. The source material was PBMCs or T cells enriched from blood (not recorded which). The source of this sequence is a woman aged 40 to 50 who had been exposed to COVID-19. The CDR3 is CASSLTSLAGPGELFF. The bases read TGTGCCAGCAGCCTGACATCACTAGCGGGGCCCGGGGAGCTGTTTTTT.